The rows below give T cell receptor beta chains drawn from one sample of a study of lymphopenia after photon versus proton radiotherapy. Some clones are missing from TCRdb's copy, which holds only in-frame ones; the method was immunoSEQ multiplex PCR. The repertoire holds 40,000 to 45,000 clones, with about four fifths as singletons. This specimen was peripheral blood, taken from a patient treated with proton-based radiotherapy. All receptors come from a woman between 70 and 85 years old with pancreatic cancer. Each CDR3 is given with its conserved first and last residue. D genes are given only for firm matches. Size tells how often a clone was seen (once, few, many) or the class of an expanded clone, and some rows leave it out.

J gene	D gene	V gene	clone size	CDR3 DNA	CDR3 protein
TRBJ2-2	-	TRBV28	-	TGTGCCAGCCGGACTCCTGATTACACCGGGGAGCTGTTTTTT	CASRTPDYTGELFF
TRBJ2-6	-	TRBV27	-	TGTGCCAGCAGAGCCCAGGGGAGGGGCTCTGGGGCCAACGTCCTGACTTTC	CASRAQGRGSGANVLTF
TRBJ2-2	-	TRBV19	-	TGTGCCAGTAGGAGGATCAACAGGGTTGGGTTACCCGGGGAGCTGTTTTTT	CASRRINRVGLPGELFF
TRBJ1-5	-	TRBV5-8	-	TGTGCCAGCAGCTTGGGGGGTTATAGCAATCAGCCCCAGCATTTT	CASSLGGYSNQPQHF
TRBJ1-4	-	TRBV29-1	few	TGCAGCGTTACAGGCCCGGGGGACGAAAAACTGTTTTTT	CSVTGPGDEKLFF
TRBJ1-6	-	TRBV7-2	-	TGTGCCAGCAGCTTAGAGGTCAGATCTATTCATTCACCCCTCCACTTT	CASSLEVRSIHSPLHF
TRBJ2-1	-	TRBV5-4	-	TGTGCCAGCAGCTTAGGACTACCCTCCTACAATGAGCAGTTCTTC	CASSLGLPSYNEQFF
TRBJ2-7	TRBD2	TRBV9	few	TGTGCACCCCTGGCTAGCGGGAGTTACGAGCAGTACTTC	CAPLASGSYEQYF
TRBJ2-5	TRBD2	TRBV2	few	TGTGCCAGCAGTGTTCAGCGGGGATCTGAGACCCAGTACTTC	CASSVQRGSETQYF
TRBJ1-6	-	TRBV15	-	TGTGCCACCCGGGACCATAATTCACCCCTCCACTTT	CATRDHNSPLHF
TRBJ2-7	-	TRBV28	-	TGTGCCAGCAGTACAGGGTCCTACGAGCAGTACTTC	CASSTGSYEQYF
TRBJ2-1	TRBD2	TRBV4-3	-	TGCGCCAGCAGCCAAGATCTGCGACTAGCGGGAGGGAATGAGCAGTTCTTC	CASSQDLRLAGGNEQFF
TRBJ2-3	-	TRBV28	-	TGTGCCAGCACCTTAAGGTCCGATCCTTATACGCAGTATTTT	CASTLRSDPYTQYF
TRBJ2-3	-	TRBV30	-	TGTGCTTCGGGAGCCCCTAGCACAGATACGCAGTATTTT	CASGAPSTDTQYF
TRBJ2-4	-	TRBV19	-	TGTGCCAGTAGTATACCCCGACCCGGGACCGGAAACATTCAGTACTTC	CASSIPRPGTGNIQYF
TRBJ1-2	-	TRBV2	-	TGTGCCAGCAGTGGCGATGGGACTGAGGCTGGCTACACCTTC	CASSGDGTEAGYTF
TRBJ1-2	-	TRBV5-5	-	TGTGCCAGCAGCCCACGACGGCCGGACGAAAATAACTATGGCTACACCTTC	CASSPRRPDENNYGYTF
TRBJ2-7	-	TRBV15	-	TGTGCCACCAGCAGAGGCACAGGGAGATTGGACGAGCAGTACTTC	CATSRGTGRLDEQYF
TRBJ2-3	-	TRBV21-1	-	TGTGCCAGCAGCAAATCGCCCGTAGGGACTAGTACAACAGATACGCAGTATTTT	CASSKSPVGTSTTDTQYF
TRBJ1-2	-	TRBV7-8	-	TGTGCCAGCAGTTTCCCGGACAACTCCTTAAACTATGGCTACACCTTC	CASSFPDNSLNYGYTF
TRBJ1-1	-	TRBV9	-	TGTGCCAGCAGCGCGGGACCGTCAAACACTGAAGCTTTCTTT	CASSAGPSNTEAFF
TRBJ1-5	-	TRBV5-1	-	TGCGCCAGCAGCTTCGAGGGGGACAATCAGCCCCAGCATTTT	CASSFEGDNQPQHF
TRBJ1-1	-	TRBV29-1	-	TGCAGCGTACAGGAGAACACTGAAGCTTTCTTT	CSVQENTEAFF
TRBJ2-7	-	TRBV21-1	-	TGTGCCCCGGGGAACGAGCAGTACTTC	CAPGNEQYF
TRBJ2-5	TRBD2	TRBV19	-	TGTGCCAGTAGTTTAGCGGGATTGGGAGAGACCCAGTACTTC	CASSLAGLGETQYF
TRBJ2-7	-	TRBV19	-	TGTGCCAGTAGTATAGACCTGACTAGTAATCCCTACGAGCAGTACTTC	CASSIDLTSNPYEQYF
TRBJ1-3	-	TRBV18	-	TGTGCCAGCTCACCAGGGACCGACAGCTCTGGAAACACCATATATTTT	CASSPGTDSSGNTIYF
TRBJ2-1	TRBD2	TRBV11-3	-	TGTGCCAGCAGCTTAGCTAGCGGGGCCTACAATGAGCAGTTCTTC	CASSLASGAYNEQFF
TRBJ1-1	-	TRBV5-1	-	TGCGCCAGCAGCTTGCTCGGTCTTGAAGCTTTCTTT	CASSLLGLEAFF
TRBJ2-3	TRBD2	TRBV19	once	TGTGCCAGTAGTACGGGACTAGCGGGTTATACGCAGTATTTT	CASSTGLAGYTQYF
TRBJ2-3	TRBD1	TRBV2	once	TGTGCCATTCCGACGACCGGACAGGGGGCGGGAGGGACGCAGTATTTT	CAIPTTGQGAGGTQYF
TRBJ2-7	TRBD2	TRBV6-4	-	TGTGCCAGCAGACAGACTAGCGGGCATACTCACTCCTACGAGCAGTACTTC	CASRQTSGHTHSYEQYF
TRBJ2-7	TRBD2	TRBV4-3	-	TGCGCCAGCAGCCAAACAAGCGGGGCCAGCTCCTACGAGCAGTACTTC	CASSQTSGASSYEQYF
TRBJ1-4	TRBD1	TRBV30	-	TGTGCCTGGGACAGGGATTTGGCTAATGAAAAACTGTTTTTT	CAWDRDLANEKLFF
TRBJ2-3	-	TRBV18	-	TGTGCCAGCTCAGCCCGGATCACTAGCACAGATACGCAGTATTTT	CASSARITSTDTQYF
TRBJ2-7	-	TRBV28	-	TGTGCCAGCAGGATGGAGTCTAGCTCCTACGAGCAGTACTTC	CASRMESSSYEQYF
TRBJ2-7	TRBD1	TRBV28	few	TGTGCCAGCAAAACTACCGGGACAGGGTCCTACGAGCAGTACTTC	CASKTTGTGSYEQYF
TRBJ1-2	-	TRBV7-2	-	TGTGCCAGCAGCTTAGAAAAGGGCAACTATGGCTACACCTTC	CASSLEKGNYGYTF
TRBJ2-7	-	TRBV9	once	TGTGCCAGCAGCCCGGGGTTCGAGCAGTACTTC	CASSPGFEQYF
TRBJ2-2	TRBD2	TRBV7-8	-	TGTGCCAGCAGCCAAACGGGACTAGCGGGAGGTGGGGAGCTGTTTTTT	CASSQTGLAGGGELFF